These 6 T cell receptor beta chains were all obtained from the same sample, sequenced in a study of a mutant IDH1 vaccine in newly diagnosed glioma (dated by TCRdb to the early 2020s). Library preparation employed the immunoSEQ multiplex PCR assay. The table comes from immuneACCESS by way of TCRdb, which keeps in-frame sequences with V and J called. Part of the clones is missing from these tables; in studies checked, under half for an unresolved V gene and the rest for unknown reasons. This sample has about 26,000 clones in its table, and around four fifths of those were observed once. The ten largest clones take up 30% to 35% of the sample. Interpreted using the paper, the time point label stands for: week 35, safety follow-up. Every vaccine dose consisted of 300 ug of a 20-mer mutant IDH1 peptide in Montanide, administered subcutaneously together with topical imiquimod. For these receptors, no antigen is known.

The sequenced sample was PBMCs, obtained from a glioma patient whose treatment included an IDH1 peptide vaccine. The source is a man younger than 45 with glioma.

The table lists this clone with a few counts. This rearrangement joins TRBV4-3 to TRBJ1-5, with no clear D. Germline lookup yields CDR1 LGHNA and CDR2 YSLEER. Trimming left V 0 bases short and J 4 bases short, with 7 bases between. This CDR3 region has 14 residues. The CDR3 sequence is CASSQERFNQPQHF. The CDR3 DNA follows: TGCGCCAGCAGCCAAGAAAGGTTTAATCAGCCCCAGCATTTT.

The chain uses TRBV7-2 and TRBJ1-4; D is unresolved. With 5 bases removed from V and 3 bases from J, the gap between germline ends came to 10 bases. Germline V gene lookup returns CDR1 SGHTA and CDR2 FQGNSA. The CDR3 is 14 amino acids. Here the CDR3 reads CASSPGGSNEKLFF. Here the CDR3 DNA reads TGTGCCAGCAGCCCCGGTGGATCTAATGAAAAACTGTTTTTT.

The J gene is TRBJ1-5, the V gene TRBV19, with no clear D. Germline assignment: CDR1 LNHDA and CDR2 SQIVND (reference sequence). V shed 1 base and J shed 4 bases, with 5 bases lying between them. The CDR3 is made up of 13 amino acids. The CDR3 reads CASSIAKNQPQHF. In DNA, the CDR3 is TGTGCCAGTAGTATAGCCAAGAATCAGCCCCAGCATTTT.

This chain connects TRBV4-1 to TRBJ1-4; no definite D call. Germline lookup yields CDR1 MGHRA and CDR2 YSYEKL. The CDR3 extends over 15 amino acids. Trimming took off 0 bases at V and 0 bases at J, with 5 bases between the two ends. The CDR3 coding sequence is TGCGCCAGCAGCCAAGATGTCGCAACTAATGAAAAACTGTTTTTT. Its translation is CASSQDVATNEKLFF.

This chain links TRBV5-5 with TRBJ1-2; maybe TRBD1 (5 bases). The V end lost 3 bases, the J end lost 3 bases, and 9 bases lay between the germline ends. CDR1 is SGHKS and CDR2 is YYEKEE in the germline V gene (reference sequence). The CDR3 sequence is 13 residues long. The CDR3 DNA follows: TGTGCCAGCAGCTGGGACGGAGACTATGGCTACACCTTC. Protein product: CASSWDGDYGYTF.

This clone is a singleton in its sample. The chain links TRBV30 to TRBJ1-2; 11 positions agree with TRBD1. Looked up from germline, CDR1 is GTSNPN and CDR2 is SVGIG (reference sequence). V dropped 8 bases and J dropped 1; count of bases not matched to a gene: 9. The CDR3 consists of 15 residues. CDR3 sequence reads: CAGWTGGNYNYGYTF. CDR3 nucleotide sequence: TGTGCCGGATGGACAGGGGGCAATTATAACTATGGCTACACCTTC.